The 9 T cell receptor beta chains reported below all come from one sample, sequenced in a study of shared clonotypes between healthy human individuals. The protocol was immunoSEQ multiplex PCR, while the TCRdb copy is restricted to in-frame clones and leaves out a portion. Of approximately 1,500,000 clones in the sample, 96% were seen once. The source material was naive CD4+ T cells sorted from blood. Subset here: CD45RA+ positively selected. These receptors all come from a young man in good health.

The V and J genes are TRBV19 and TRBJ1-3; D gene uncertain. The ends were cut back, 4 bases at V and 4 bases at J, with 14 bases in the middle. Germline V gene lookup returns CDR1 LNHDA and CDR2 SQIVND (reference sequence). The CDR3 is 15 amino acids. The CDR3 here is CASSKITLRGNTIYF. CDR3 DNA sequence: TGTGCCAGTAGTAAAATAACGCTGCGGGGAAACACCATATATTTT. Using reference TRBV19 and TRBJ1-3 for the parts outside the CDR3, the full variable domain is DGGITQSPKYLFRKEGQNVTLSCEQNLNHDAMYWYRQDPGQGLRLIYYSQIVNDFQKGDIAEGYSVSREKKESFPLTVTSAQKNPTAFYLCASSKITLRGNTIYFGEGSWLTVV.

The rearrangement joins TRBV28 to TRBJ2-2; tentatively, D is TRBD1 or TRBD2 (5 bases each). In germline, CDR1 is MDHEN, CDR2 SYDVKM. V was shortened by 6 bases and J by 3 bases, with 14 bases between the two germline ends. The CDR3 contains 15 residues. CDR3 in amino acids: CASSPPGPHTGELFF. The DNA for the CDR3 is TGTGCCAGCAGCCCCCCGGGACCCCACACCGGGGAGCTGTTTTTT. The full variable domain, completed using reference TRBV28 and TRBJ2-2, is DVKVTQSSRYLVKRTGEKVFLECVQDMDHENMFWYRQDPGLGLRLIYFSYDVKMKEKGDIPEGYSVSREKKERFSLILESASTNQTSMYLCASSPPGPHTGELFFGEGSRLTVL.

The chain combines TRBV18 with TRBJ2-2; D might be TRBD1 (6 bases). Trimming shortened V by 3 bases and J by 0 bases, and 11 bases separated the two germline ends. Germline CDR1 KGHSH, CDR2 LQKENI. This CDR3 comprises 16 residues. The CDR3 spells CASSPTGTSNTGELFF. CDR3 bases: TGTGCCAGCTCACCCACTGGGACATCGAACACCGGGGAGCTGTTTTTT.

The chain joins TRBV7-6 to TRBJ2-1, with 8 bases fitting TRBD2. The CDR3 consists of 12 residues. Trimming at V came to 9 bases and at J to 6 bases, leaving 4 bases not matched to a gene. Germline V gives CDR1 SGHVS, CDR2 FNYEAQ. The DNA for the CDR3 is TGTGCCAGTGGGACTAGAAGCAATGAGCAGTTCTTC. It translates to CASGTRSNEQFF.

This chain uses TRBV6-5 with TRBJ2-3; D perhaps matches TRBD1 (5 bases). V was pared by 0 bases and J by 0 bases, with 10 bases between. Germline lookup yields CDR1 MNHEY and CDR2 SVGAGI. The CDR3 covers 16 residues. The CDR3 here is CASSYSRTRSTDTQYF. In nucleotides, the CDR3 is TGTGCCAGCAGTTACTCAAGGACAAGAAGCACAGATACGCAGTATTTT.

This sequence joins TRBV29-1 and TRBJ2-3, with D perhaps matching TRBD1 (6 bases). Germline V lookup: CDR1 SQVTM, CDR2 ANQGSEA. The CDR3 totals 14 residues. The V and J ends lost 0 bases and 4 bases respectively, with 11 bases between them. The CDR3 loop reads CSVEDPQGADTQYF. The CDR3 region has the DNA TGCAGCGTTGAAGATCCACAGGGAGCAGATACGCAGTATTTT.

The chain joins TRBV9 to TRBJ2-7; 10 positions agree with TRBD2. J lost 3 bases, V lost 2 bases, and 17 bases had no gene match. Per germline, CDR1 SGDLS and CDR2 YYNGEE. This CDR3 is 19 amino acids long. This CDR3 is CASSVRPEVSQREGYEQYF. Here the CDR3 DNA reads TGTGCCAGCAGCGTGCGGCCTGAAGTGAGTCAGCGGGAGGGCTACGAGCAGTACTTC.

V usage is TRBV5-1 and J usage is TRBJ2-1; TRBD2 aligns across 9 bases. The J segment lost 9 bases and the V segment lost 0 bases, leaving 7 bases of the junction unmatched. This CDR3 comprises 15 residues. Germline V lookup: CDR1 SGHRS, CDR2 YFSETQ. The CDR3, as DNA: TGCGCCAGCAGCTTGGACGTTAGCGGGAGACTTGAGCAGTTCTTC. Translation gives CASSLDVSGRLEQFF.

A word on this clone: The junction does not match germline at one end; this may be a read error. The J gene is TRBJ2-5, the V gene TRBV29-1; D is uncertain. CDR1 and CDR2 from the germline V gene are SQVTM and ANQGSEA. The CDR3 has 12 amino acids. The CDR3 coding sequence is TGCAGCGTGGAAGAAACTGGAGAGACCCAGTACTTC. It codes for CSVEETGETQYF.